One sample yielded the 14 T cell receptor beta chains listed below, sequenced in a study. Using its own MiXCR run on the 5' RACE reads, TCRdb lists one record per CDR3 protein. The table shows several thousand distinct CDR3 sequences, with just over 70% occurring only once. Sequencing input: naive CD4+ T cells sorted from blood. The subset: naive CD4+ T cells, CD4+CD45RA+CD25-. The receptor set was obtained from a female donor with breast cancer.

The chain links TRBV20-1 to TRBJ2-1, with 7 bases lining up with TRBD2. Germline V gene data show CDR1 as DFQATT and CDR2 as SNEGSKA (reference sequence). Unmatched junction bases numbered 6, after V lost 6 bases and J lost 4 bases. The CDR3 covers 13 residues. CDR3 protein: CSAGRAEYNEQFF. The CDR3 DNA reads TGCAGTGCGGGGAGGGCGGAGTACAATGAGCAGTTCTTC.

The CDR3 reads CSASGPYNQPQHF. The CDR3 region has the DNA TGCAGTGCTTCCGGCCCCTACAATCAGCCCCAGCATTTT. The genes are TRBV20-1 and TRBJ1-5; D is uncertain. The ends were cut back, 5 bases at V and 3 bases at J, with 11 bases in the middle. The CDR3 totals 13 residues. Germline CDR1 DFQATT, CDR2 SNEGSKA (reference sequence).

This chain joins TRBV7-6 and TRBJ2-1; 14 bases are a match to TRBD2. The germline gives CDR1 SGHVS, CDR2 FNYEAQ. After removal of 1 base from V and 6 bases from J, the junction contained 2 bases not matched to a gene. The CDR3 totals 16 residues. CDR3 DNA: TGTGCCAGCAGCTTAGGACTAGCGGGGGGGCGCAATGAGCAGTTCTTC. It specifies CASSLGLAGGRNEQFF.

On this clonotype itself: One end of the junction does not line up with germline, which may come from a read error. The CDR3 loop is CASSLGLGGLAVQGTQYF. The CDR3 DNA reads TGTGCCAGCAGCTTAGGTTTGGGAGGGCTAGCGGTACAAGGGACCCAGTACTTC. J is TRBJ2-5 and V is TRBV7-6; 7 positions match TRBD2. Per germline, CDR1 SGHVS and CDR2 FNYEAQ. The CDR3 is made up of 18 amino acids.

The rearrangement links TRBV2 to TRBJ2-2; 8 bases fit TRBD2. With 4 bases clipped from V and 5 bases from J, the junction kept 6 bases outside the gene matches. The CDR3 has 15 amino acids. The germline CDR1 and CDR2 sequences are SNHLY and FYNNEI. CDR3 residues: CASSVGLAGTGELFF. CDR3 in DNA: TGTGCCAGCAGTGTCGGACTAGCTGGTACCGGGGAGCTGTTTTTT.

This clonotype showed up just a few times. The V and J genes are TRBV7-6 and TRBJ2-7, with D perhaps matching TRBD1 (5 bases). This CDR3 contains 13 residues. CDR1 and CDR2 from the germline V gene are SGHVS and FNYEAQ. The V gene lost 10 bases and the J gene lost 0 bases, with 13 bases spanning the gap. CDR3 in amino acids: CATQTASSYEQYF. The CDR3 nucleotides read TGTGCCACACAGACAGCGTCCTCCTACGAGCAGTACTTC.

This clonotype was counted between two and nine times. This rearrangement joins TRBV6-4 to TRBJ1-1, with a tentative D call TRBD1 (5 bases). In germline, CDR1 is MRHNA, CDR2 SNTAGT. The V end lost 5 bases, the J end lost 1 base, and 8 bases lay between the germline ends. The CDR3 contains 13 residues. Here the CDR3 reads CASSSTGNTEAFF. CDR3 sequence (DNA): TGTGCCAGCAGTTCAACAGGGAACACTGAAGCTTTCTTT.

In this sample, this clonotype turned up once. The rearrangement joins TRBV1 to TRBJ1-5; TRBD1 is the table's D call and was not checked against the DNA. TRBV1 is listed as a pseudogene. The CDR3 loop spans 20 amino acids. The CDR3 reads CTSSQGGGARGQYSNQPQHF. For the CDR3, the DNA is TGCACCAGCAGCCAAGGCGGGGGGGCGCGAGGGCAATACAGCAATCAGCCCCAGCATTTT.

The chain combines TRBV5-1 with TRBJ1-3; TRBD1 might be the D (6 bases). The CDR3 runs 17 residues. V lost 2 bases and J lost 0, with 15 bases in between. Germline V gives CDR1 SGHRS, CDR2 YFSETQ. The CDR3 DNA reads TGCGCCAGCAGCTTCGGGGGGCGAGGTGACTCTGGAAACACCATATATTTT. Translated, it gives CASSFGGRGDSGNTIYF.

This clonotype was observed a handful of times. The chain joins TRBV7-2 to TRBJ1-5; possible D gene TRBD1, 5 bases. Germline V gives CDR1 SGHTA, CDR2 FQGNSA. This CDR3 contains 13 residues. With 3 bases removed from V and 4 bases from J, the gap between germline ends came to 7 bases. The CDR3 DNA reads TGTGCCAGCAGCTTTGACAGTAATCAGCCCCAGCATTTT. Translated, it gives CASSFDSNQPQHF.

The chain has TRBV27 and TRBJ2-1, with D perhaps assigned TRBD1 or TRBD2 (5 bases each). CDR3 size: 15 residues. Trimming removed 5 bases from V and 4 bases from J, with 15 bases in between. The germline gives CDR1 MNHEY, CDR2 SMNVEV (reference sequence). For the CDR3, the DNA is TGTGCCAGCAGTATCGGGGCGGTCCTTTACAATGAGCAGTTCTTC. Translated, it gives CASSIGAVLYNEQFF.

CDR3 in amino acids: CASSQVMVKASGDEQFF. The CDR3, as DNA: TGCGCCAGCAGCCAAGTGATGGTTAAAGCGTCGGGGGATGAGCAGTTCTTC. The chain joins TRBV4-1 to TRBJ2-1; possible D gene TRBD2, 6 bases. The germline CDR1 and CDR2 sequences are MGHRA and YSYEKL. The CDR3 totals 17 residues. V was pared by 1 base and J by 8 bases, with 21 bases between.

In its sample, this clonotype was seen a few times. The rearrangement links TRBV5-1 to TRBJ2-1; no definite D call. This CDR3 contains 16 residues. V lost 0 bases and J 0 bases, leaving 10 bases between the germline ends. The germline V gene encodes CDR1 SGHRS and CDR2 YFSETQ. The CDR3 sequence: CASSLEAATSYNEQFF. The CDR3 DNA reads TGCGCCAGCAGCTTGGAGGCGGCAACCTCCTACAATGAGCAGTTCTTC.

This chain links TRBV7-2 with TRBJ2-7; 8 nucleotides agree with TRBD2. There are 15 residues in the CDR3. In germline, CDR1 is SGHTA, CDR2 FQGNSA. The ends lost 4 bases at V and 2 bases at J; junction bases unmatched: 7. The CDR3 bases are TGTGCCAGCAGCTCCGTAGCGGGGTCCGCCTACGAGCAGTACTTC. Amino acids: CASSSVAGSAYEQYF.